This T cell receptor (beta chain) was sequenced in a study of graft-versus-host responses after intestinal transplantation. In the study overall: Following induction with anti-thymocyte globulin, all recipients were given tacrolimus and steroids for roughly three years.

This clone was counted a few times. Its antigen is not known. Germline V gives CDR1 SGHVS, CDR2 FNYEAQ. CDR3 size: 17 residues. The V gene end was trimmed by 0 bases and the J gene end by 4 bases; junction bases not matched to a gene: 7. Method: immunoSEQ multiplex PCR; TCRdb's copy keeps in-frame clones and lacks some. Of 100,000 to 130,000 clones in the sample, about 87% were seen once. The sequences come from unstimulated CD4+ T cells sorted from spleen or lymph node cells, collected before transplant. This TCR was sampled from a human donor who was the organ donor for an intestinal transplant. The rearrangement links TRBV7-6 to TRBJ2-5, with 11 nucleotides matching TRBD2. The CDR3 DNA follows: TGTGCCAGCAGCTTAGCTAGCGGGGGGGCCAATGTAGAGACCCAGTACTTC. Translating it yields CASSLASGGANVETQYF. Full variable domain (remainder filled in from reference TRBV7-6 and TRBJ2-5): GAGVSQSPRYKVTKRGQDVALRCDPISGHVSLYWYRQALGQGPEFLTYFNYEAQQDKSGLPNDRFSAERPEGSISTLTIQRTEQRDSAMYRCASSLASGGANVETQYFGPGTRLLVL.